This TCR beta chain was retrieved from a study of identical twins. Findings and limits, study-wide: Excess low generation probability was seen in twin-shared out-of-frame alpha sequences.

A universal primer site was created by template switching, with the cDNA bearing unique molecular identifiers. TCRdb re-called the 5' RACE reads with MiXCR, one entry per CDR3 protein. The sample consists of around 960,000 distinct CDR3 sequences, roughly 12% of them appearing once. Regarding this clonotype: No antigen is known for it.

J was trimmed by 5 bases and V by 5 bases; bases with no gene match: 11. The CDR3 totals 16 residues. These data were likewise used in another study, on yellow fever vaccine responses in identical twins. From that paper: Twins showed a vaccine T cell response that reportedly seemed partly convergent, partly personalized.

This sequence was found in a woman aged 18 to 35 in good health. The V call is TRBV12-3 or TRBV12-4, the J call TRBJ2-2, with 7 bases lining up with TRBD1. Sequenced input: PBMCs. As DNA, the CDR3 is TGTGCCAGCAGTGCAACCGGGACAGTACCTACCGGGGAGCTGTTTTTT. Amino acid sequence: CASSATGTVPTGELFF.